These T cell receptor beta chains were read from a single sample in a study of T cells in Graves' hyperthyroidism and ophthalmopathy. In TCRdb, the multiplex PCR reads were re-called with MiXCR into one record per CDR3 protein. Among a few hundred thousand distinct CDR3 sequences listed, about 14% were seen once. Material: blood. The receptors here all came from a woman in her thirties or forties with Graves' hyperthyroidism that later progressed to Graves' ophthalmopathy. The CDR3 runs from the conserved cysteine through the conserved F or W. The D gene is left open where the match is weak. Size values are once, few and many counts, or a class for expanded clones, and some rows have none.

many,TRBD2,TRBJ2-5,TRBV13,CASSLGASGETQYF,TGTGCCAGCAGCCTAGGGGCTAGCGGAGAGACCCAGTACTTC
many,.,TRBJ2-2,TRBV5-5,CASSLLGELFF,TGTGCCAGCAGCTTGCTCGGGGAGCTGTTTTTT
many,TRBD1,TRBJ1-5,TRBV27,CASSSTRQGSIQPQHF,TGTGCCAGCAGTTCCACTCGACAGGGAAGCATTCAGCCCCAGCATTTT
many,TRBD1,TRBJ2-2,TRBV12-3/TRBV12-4,CASSLRTGGPTGELFF,TGTGCCAGCAGTTTAAGGACAGGCGGACCCACCGGGGAGCTGTTTTTT
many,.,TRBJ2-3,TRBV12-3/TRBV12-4,CASTLYTDTQYF,TGTGCCAGCACTCTGTACACAGATACGCAGTATTTT
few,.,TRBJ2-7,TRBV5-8,CASKRVPDHEQYF,TGTGCCAGCAAGAGGGTACCTGACCACGAGCAGTACTTC
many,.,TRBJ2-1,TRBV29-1,CSVEQPGLYNEQFF,TGCAGCGTTGAACAACCAGGACTCTACAATGAGCAGTTCTTC
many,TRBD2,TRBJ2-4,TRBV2,CASRRGTSRAKNIQYF,TGTGCCAGCAGACGTGGGACTAGCCGAGCCAAAAACATTCAGTACTTC
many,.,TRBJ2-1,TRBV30,CAWSNQREFF,TGTGCCTGGAGTAACCAGCGGGAGTTCTTC
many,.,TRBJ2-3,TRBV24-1,CATSDPSTDTQYF,TGTGCCACCAGTGATCCATCTACAGATACGCAGTATTTT
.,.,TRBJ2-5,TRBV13,CASSQRDHKTQYF,TGTGCCAGCAGCCAACGGGACCATAAGACCCAGTACTTC
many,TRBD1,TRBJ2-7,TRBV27,CASSYGTGGYEQYF,TGTGCCAGCAGTTATGGGACAGGGGGCTACGAGCAGTACTTC
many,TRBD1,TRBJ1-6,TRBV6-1,CASRSSGQNNSPLHF,TGTGCCAGCAGGTCATCGGGACAGAATAATTCACCCCTCCACTTT
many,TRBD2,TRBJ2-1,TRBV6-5,CASSYSRSASGRNNEQFF,TGTGCCAGCAGTTACTCGAGATCGGCTAGCGGGAGAAACAATGAGCAGTTCTTC
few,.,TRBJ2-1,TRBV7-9,CASSLAARLEQFF,TGTGCCAGCAGCTTAGCGGCTAGGCTTGAGCAGTTCTTC
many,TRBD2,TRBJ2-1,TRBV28,CASSPRPGGYNEQFF,TGTGCCAGCAGTCCGAGGCCCGGGGGGTACAATGAGCAGTTCTTC
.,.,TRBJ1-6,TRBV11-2,CASSSRLRDSPLHF,TGTGCCAGCAGCTCCCGCCTTCGGGATTCACCCCTCCACTTT
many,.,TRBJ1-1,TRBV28,CASRAQGPRTEAFF,TGTGCCAGCAGGGCACAGGGTCCGAGGACTGAAGCTTTCTTT
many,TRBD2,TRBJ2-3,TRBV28,CASSPTGTSGQQITDTQYF,TGTGCCAGCAGTCCTACCGGGACTAGCGGGCAGCAGATAACAGATACGCAGTATTTT
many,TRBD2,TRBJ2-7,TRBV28,CASRPGVAGAYEQYF,TGTGCCAGCAGGCCCGGGGTAGCGGGAGCGTACGAGCAGTACTTC
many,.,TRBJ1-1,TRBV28,CASSTHTEAFF,TGTGCCAGCAGCACCCACACTGAAGCTTTCTTT
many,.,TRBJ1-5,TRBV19,CASRRTKPEPQHF,TGTGCCAGTAGAAGGACAAAACCGGAGCCCCAGCATTTT
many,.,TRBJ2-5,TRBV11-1,CASSLGAARDSGTQYF,TGTGCCAGCAGCTTGGGGGCCGCGCGTGATTCAGGGACCCAGTACTTC
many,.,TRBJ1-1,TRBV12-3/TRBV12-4,CASRGSGTEAFF,TGTGCCAGTCGGGGAAGCGGCACTGAAGCTTTCTTT
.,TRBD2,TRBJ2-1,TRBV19,CASRSLLAGGDEQFF,TGTGCCAGTCGCAGCCTTCTAGCGGGAGGGGATGAGCAGTTCTTC
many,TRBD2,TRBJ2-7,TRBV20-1,CSASGLAGGKTYEQYF,TGCAGTGCTAGCGGGCTAGCGGGAGGCAAAACCTACGAGCAGTACTTC
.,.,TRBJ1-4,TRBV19,CASSTGGYRGEKLFF,TGTGCCAGTAGTACCGGCGGTTACCGAGGTGAAAAACTGTTTTTT
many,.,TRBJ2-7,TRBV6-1,CASRVSPIVVYEQYF,TGTGCCAGCAGAGTATCCCCGATAGTTGTCTACGAGCAGTACTTC
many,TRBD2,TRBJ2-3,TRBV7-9,CASSLQAGASTDTQYF,TGTGCCAGCAGCTTACAGGCGGGAGCCTCCACAGATACGCAGTATTTT
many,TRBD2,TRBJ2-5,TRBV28,CASRTTREGETQYF,TGTGCCAGCAGGACGACCCGGGAGGGGGAGACCCAGTACTTC
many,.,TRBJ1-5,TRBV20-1,CSARPRGPYSNQPQHF,TGCAGTGCTAGACCGCGGGGGCCATATAGCAATCAGCCCCAGCATTTT
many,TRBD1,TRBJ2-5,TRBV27,CASSLGQGKTQYF,TGTGCCAGCAGCCTTGGACAGGGAAAGACCCAGTACTTC
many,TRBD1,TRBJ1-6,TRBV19,CASSRGQNNSPLHF,TGTGCCAGTAGTAGGGGACAGAATAATTCACCCCTCCACTTT
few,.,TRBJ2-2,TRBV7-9,CASSFFGELFF,TGTGCCAGCAGCTTCTTCGGGGAGCTGTTTTTT
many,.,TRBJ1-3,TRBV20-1,CSAADGRGFGNTIYF,TGCAGTGCTGCCGACGGAAGGGGTTTCGGAAACACCATATATTTT
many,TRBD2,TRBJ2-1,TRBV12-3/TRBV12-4,CASSRPGLAGGNEQFF,TGTGCCAGCAGTAGACCGGGACTAGCGGGAGGGAATGAGCAGTTCTTC
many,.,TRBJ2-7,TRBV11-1,CASSLPPWYSYEQYF,TGTGCCAGCAGCTTGCCTCCTTGGTACTCCTACGAGCAGTACTTC
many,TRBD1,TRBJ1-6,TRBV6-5,CASSYSTGGFNSPLHF,TGTGCCAGCAGTTACTCGACAGGGGGTTTTAATTCACCCCTCCACTTT
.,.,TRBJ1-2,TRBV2,CASKRDTTNYGYTF,TGTGCCAGCAAGAGGGACACTACTAACTATGGCTACACCTTC